This T cell receptor (beta chain) originates from a study of response to subunit inactivated influenza vaccine. A single record per CDR3 protein comes from TCRdb applying MiXCR to the RT-PCR reads. The profile covers about 300,000 distinct CDR3 sequences, with around 20% appearing a single time and around a tenth taken by the ten largest. The V gene's germline CDR1 is ENHRY and CDR2 SYGVKD. The CDR3 has 13 amino acids. Trimming pared 8 bases from V and 6 bases from J, leaving 15 bases between. The sequencing here drew on PBMCs from blood, taken less than 22 months after vaccination. The J gene is TRBJ2-3, the V gene TRBV10-3; D may correspond to TRBD1 or TRBD2 (5 bases each). The origin of this receptor is a man in his fifties or sixties who received an inactivated influenza vaccine. The CDR3 DNA follows: TGTGCCATCGGGACCGAGACCGCGGATACGCAGTATTTT. Amino acid sequence: CAIGTETADTQYF.